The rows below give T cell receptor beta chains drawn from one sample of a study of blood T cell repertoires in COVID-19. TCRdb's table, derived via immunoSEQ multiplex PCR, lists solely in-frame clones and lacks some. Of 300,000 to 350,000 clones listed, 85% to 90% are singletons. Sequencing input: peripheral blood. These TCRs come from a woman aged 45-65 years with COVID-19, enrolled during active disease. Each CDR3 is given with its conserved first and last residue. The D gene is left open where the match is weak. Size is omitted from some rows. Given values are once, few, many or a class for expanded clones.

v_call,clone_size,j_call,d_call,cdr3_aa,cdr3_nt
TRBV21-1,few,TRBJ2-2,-,CASSPRWAGTGDTGELFF,TGTGCCAGCAGCCCTCGCTGGGCCGGGACAGGGGACACCGGGGAGCTGTTTTTT
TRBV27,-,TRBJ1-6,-,CASSLLRAQSSYNSPLHF,TGTGCCAGCAGTTTATTAAGAGCACAGAGCTCCTATAATTCACCCCTCCACTTT
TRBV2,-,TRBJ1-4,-,CASSVSPGANEKLFF,TGTGCCAGCAGTGTTTCTCCGGGAGCTAATGAAAAACTGTTTTTT
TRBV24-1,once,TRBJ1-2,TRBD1,CATSETGRYGYTF,TGTGCCACCAGTGAGACAGGGCGATATGGCTACACCTTC
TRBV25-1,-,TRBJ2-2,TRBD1,CASSENWGTANTGELFF,TGTGCCAGCAGTGAAAACTGGGGGACAGCGAACACCGGGGAGCTGTTTTTT
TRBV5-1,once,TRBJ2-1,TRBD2,CASSWSSGTYNEQFF,TGCGCCAGCAGCTGGTCTAGCGGGACCTACAATGAGCAGTTCTTC
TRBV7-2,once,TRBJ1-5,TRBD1,CASSLGQGSNQPQHF,TGTGCCAGCAGCTTAGGACAGGGAAGCAATCAGCCCCAGCATTTT
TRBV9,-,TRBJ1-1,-,CASSVLPQDTEAFF,TGTGCCAGCAGCGTTTTACCCCAGGACACTGAAGCTTTCTTT
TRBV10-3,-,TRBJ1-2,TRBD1,CAIRPGQGDTGGYTF,TGTGCCATCAGACCCGGACAGGGAGACACGGGGGGCTACACCTTC
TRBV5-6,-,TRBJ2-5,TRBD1,CASSIGQGETQYF,TGTGCCAGCAGCATCGGACAGGGAGAAACCCAGTACTTC
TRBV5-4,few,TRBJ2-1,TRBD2,CASSFAAGSYNEQFF,TGTGCCAGCAGCTTTGCAGCGGGAAGTTACAATGAGCAGTTCTTC
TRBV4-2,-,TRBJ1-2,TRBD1,CASSQVPGQGDYGYTF,TGTGCCAGCAGCCAAGTTCCAGGACAGGGTGACTATGGCTACACCTTC
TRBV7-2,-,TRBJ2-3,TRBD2,CASSQTSGSTDTQYF,TGTGCCAGCAGCCAAACTAGCGGGAGCACAGATACGCAGTATTTT
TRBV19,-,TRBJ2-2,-,CASSIRPRTGELFF,TGTGCCAGTAGTATAAGGCCGAGGACCGGGGAGCTGTTTTTT
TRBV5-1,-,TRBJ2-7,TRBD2,CASSLVPRVAGGYYEQYF,TGCGCCAGCAGCTTGGTACCCCGAGTAGCGGGAGGTTACTACGAGCAGTACTTC
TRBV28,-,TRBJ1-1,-,CASKRITEAFF,TGTGCCAGCAAGCGGATTACTGAAGCTTTCTTT
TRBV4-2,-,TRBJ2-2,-,CASSQVAFANTGELFF,TGTGCCAGCAGCCAAGTAGCGTTCGCGAACACCGGGGAGCTGTTTTTT
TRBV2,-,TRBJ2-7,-,CASSEGWDSDHYEQYF,TGTGCCAGCAGTGAAGGGTGGGATAGCGATCACTACGAGCAGTACTTC
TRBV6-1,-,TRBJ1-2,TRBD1,CASSEGQGYGYTF,TGTGCCAGCAGTGAGGGACAGGGGTATGGCTACACCTTC
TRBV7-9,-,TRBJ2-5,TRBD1,CASSLPGTGGETQYF,TGTGCCAGCAGCTTGCCCGGGACAGGGGGAGAGACCCAGTACTTC
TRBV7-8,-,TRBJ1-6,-,CASSLPNSPLHF,TGTGCCAGCAGCTTACCAAATTCACCCCTCCACTTT
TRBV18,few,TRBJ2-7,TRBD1,CASSRTGTGLTYEQYF,TGTGCCAGCTCACGTACCGGGACAGGGCTTACCTACGAGCAGTACTTC
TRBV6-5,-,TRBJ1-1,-,CASSSGVAGAFF,TGTGCCAGCAGTTCAGGGGTGGCGGGAGCTTTCTTT
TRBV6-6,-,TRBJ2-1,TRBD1,CASSYQQGGQFF,TGTGCCAGCAGTTACCAACAGGGGGGGCAGTTCTTC
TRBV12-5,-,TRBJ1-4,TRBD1,CASGQGESLREKLFF,TGTGCTAGTGGGCAGGGGGAAAGTCTAAGGGAAAAACTGTTTTTT
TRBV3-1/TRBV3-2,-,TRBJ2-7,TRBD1,CASSRTGTGPYEQYF,TGTGCCAGCAGCCGAACCGGGACAGGCCCCTACGAGCAGTACTTC
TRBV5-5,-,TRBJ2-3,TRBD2,CASSLVAASGRAKGYF,TGTGCCAGCAGCTTGGTAGCGGCTAGCGGGAGGGCCAAGGGTTATTTT
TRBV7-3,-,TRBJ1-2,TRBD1,CASGGTGVAVDGYTF,TGTGCCAGCGGCGGGACAGGGGTGGCTGTAGATGGCTACACCTTC
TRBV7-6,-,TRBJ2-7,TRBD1,CASSTPGQDVDEQYF,TGTGCCAGCAGCACCCCGGGACAGGACGTCGACGAGCAGTACTTC
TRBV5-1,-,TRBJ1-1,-,CASSFEQGNTEAFF,TGCGCCAGCAGCTTCGAACAGGGGAACACTGAAGCTTTCTTT
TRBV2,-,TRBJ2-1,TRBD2,CASSELAGGSYNEQFF,TGTGCCAGCAGTGAACTAGCGGGAGGGTCCTACAATGAGCAGTTCTTC
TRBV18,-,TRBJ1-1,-,CASSPQGIYTEAFF,TGTGCCAGCTCACCACAGGGGATTTACACTGAAGCTTTCTTT
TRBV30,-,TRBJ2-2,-,CAWNAGKNTGELFF,TGTGCCTGGAATGCAGGGAAGAACACCGGGGAGCTGTTTTTT
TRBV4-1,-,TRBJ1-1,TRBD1,CASSQEGRGQVTEAFF,TGCGCCAGCAGCCAAGAAGGTAGGGGGCAGGTCACTGAAGCTTTCTTT
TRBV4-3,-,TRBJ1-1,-,CASSQDTGGNTEAFF,TGCGCCAGCAGCCAAGATACGGGAGGGAACACTGAAGCTTTCTTT
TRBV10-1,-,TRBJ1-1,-,CASSESWGGNTEAFF,TGCGCCAGCAGTGAGTCTTGGGGAGGCAACACTGAAGCTTTCTTT
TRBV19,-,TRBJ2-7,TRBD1,CATTDRVLHEQYF,TGTGCCACCACGGACAGGGTCTTACACGAGCAGTACTTC